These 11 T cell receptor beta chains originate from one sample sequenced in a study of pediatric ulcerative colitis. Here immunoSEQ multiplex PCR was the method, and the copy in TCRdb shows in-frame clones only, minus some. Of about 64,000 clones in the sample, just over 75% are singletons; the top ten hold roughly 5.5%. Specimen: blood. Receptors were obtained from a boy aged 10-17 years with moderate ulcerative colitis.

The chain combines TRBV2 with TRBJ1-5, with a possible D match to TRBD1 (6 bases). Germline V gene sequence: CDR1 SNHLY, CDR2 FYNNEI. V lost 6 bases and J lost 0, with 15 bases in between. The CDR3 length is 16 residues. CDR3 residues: CASRGDRSYSNQPQHF. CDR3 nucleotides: TGTGCCAGCAGGGGTGACAGGAGTTATAGCAATCAGCCCCAGCATTTT. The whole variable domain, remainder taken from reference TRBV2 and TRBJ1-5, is EPEVTQTPSHQVTQMGQEVILRCVPISNHLYFYWYRQILGQKVEFLVSFYNNEISEKSEIFDDQFSVERPDGSNFTLKIRSTKLEDSAMYFCASRGDRSYSNQPQHFGDGTRLSIL.

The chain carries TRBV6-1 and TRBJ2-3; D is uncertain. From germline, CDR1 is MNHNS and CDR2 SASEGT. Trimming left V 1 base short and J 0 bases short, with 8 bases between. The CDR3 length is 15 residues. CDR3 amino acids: CASSEVVGSTDTQYF. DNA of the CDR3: TGTGCCAGCAGTGAAGTTGTGGGGAGCACAGATACGCAGTATTTT.

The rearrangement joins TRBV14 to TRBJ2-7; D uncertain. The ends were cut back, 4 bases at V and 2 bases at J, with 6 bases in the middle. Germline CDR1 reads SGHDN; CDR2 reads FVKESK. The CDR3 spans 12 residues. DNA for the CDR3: TGTGCCAGCAGCCCAGACCCCTACGAGCAGTACTTC. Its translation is CASSPDPYEQYF.

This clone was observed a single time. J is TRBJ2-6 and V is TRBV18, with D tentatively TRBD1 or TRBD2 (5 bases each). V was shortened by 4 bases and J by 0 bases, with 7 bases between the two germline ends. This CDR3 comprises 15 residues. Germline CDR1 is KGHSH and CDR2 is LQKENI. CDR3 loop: CASSRGFSGANVLTF. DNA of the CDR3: TGTGCCAGCTCACGGGGGTTCTCTGGGGCCAACGTCCTGACTTTC.

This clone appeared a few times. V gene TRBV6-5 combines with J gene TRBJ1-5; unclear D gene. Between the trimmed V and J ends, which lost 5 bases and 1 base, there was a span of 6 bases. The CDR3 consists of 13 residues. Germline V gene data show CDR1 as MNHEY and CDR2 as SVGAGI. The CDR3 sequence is CASSRISNQPQHF. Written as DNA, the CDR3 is TGTGCCAGCAGTCGCATCAGCAATCAGCCCCAGCATTTT.

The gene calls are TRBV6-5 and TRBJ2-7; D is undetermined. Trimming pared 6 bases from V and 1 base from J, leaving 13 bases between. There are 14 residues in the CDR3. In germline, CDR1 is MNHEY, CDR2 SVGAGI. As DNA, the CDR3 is TGTGCCAGCAGCCAGCCCGGGCATTCCTACGAGCAGTACTTC. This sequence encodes CASSQPGHSYEQYF.

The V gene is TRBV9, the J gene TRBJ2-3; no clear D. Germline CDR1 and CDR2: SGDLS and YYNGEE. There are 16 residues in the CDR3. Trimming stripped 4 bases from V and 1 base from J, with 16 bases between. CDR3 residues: CASSLEVAGGTDTQYF. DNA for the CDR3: TGTGCCAGCAGCCTCGAGGTGGCAGGCGGCACAGATACGCAGTATTTT.

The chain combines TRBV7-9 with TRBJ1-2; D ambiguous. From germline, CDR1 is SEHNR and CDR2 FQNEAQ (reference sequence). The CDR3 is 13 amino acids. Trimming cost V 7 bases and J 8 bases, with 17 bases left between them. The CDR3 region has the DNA TGTGCCAGCACCTATCAGTTGTCAGGCGGCTACACCTTC. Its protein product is CASTYQLSGGYTF.

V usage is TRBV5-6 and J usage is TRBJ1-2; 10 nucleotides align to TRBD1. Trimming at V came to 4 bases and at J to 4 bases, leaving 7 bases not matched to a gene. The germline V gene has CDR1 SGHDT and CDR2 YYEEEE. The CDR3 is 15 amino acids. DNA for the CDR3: TGTGCCAGCAGCAGGGGGACAGGGGCCCGCTATGGCTACACCTTC. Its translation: CASSRGTGARYGYTF.

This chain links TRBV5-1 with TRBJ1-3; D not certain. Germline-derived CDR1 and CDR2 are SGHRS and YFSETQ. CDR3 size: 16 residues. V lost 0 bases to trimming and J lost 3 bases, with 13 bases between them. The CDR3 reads CASSLDATRNGNTIYF. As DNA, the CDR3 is TGCGCCAGCAGCTTGGACGCGACAAGGAATGGAAACACCATATATTTT. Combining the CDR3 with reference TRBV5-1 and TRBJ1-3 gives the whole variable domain KAGVTQTPRYLIKTRGQQVTLSCSPISGHRSVSWYQQTPGQGLQFLFEYFSETQRNKGNFPGRFSGRQFSNSRSEMNVSTLELGDSALYLCASSLDATRNGNTIYFGEGSWLTVV.

As DNA, the CDR3 is TGTGCCAGCAGCTCCGGGATACCCCTCCACTTT. Translating gives CASSSGIPLHF. The chain couples TRBV11-2 to TRBJ1-6; D is undetermined. Trimming shortened V by 4 bases and J by 12 bases, and 7 bases separated the two germline ends. This CDR3 spans 11 amino acids. In germline, CDR1 is SGHAT, CDR2 FQNNGV. Full variable domain (remainder filled in from reference TRBV11-2 and TRBJ1-6): EAGVAQSPRYKIIEKRQSVAFWCNPISGHATLYWYQQILGQGPKLLIQFQNNGVVDDSQLPKDRFSAERLKGVDSTLKIQPAKLEDSAVYLCASSSGIPLHFGNGTRLTVT.